Listed below are T cell receptor beta chains from one sample, sequenced in a study of brain T cells in children with intractable seizures. The data were produced by immunoSEQ multiplex PCR, yet TCRdb's version contains in-frame clones alone and is incomplete. The sample includes around 340,000 clones, about 94% of them seen just once. Source: peripheral blood, taken 5 to 6 months after surgery. The source is a boy in the first two years of life with tuberous sclerosis and intractable seizures. Each CDR3 is given with its conserved first and last residue. A D gene is named only where the DNA matches it firmly. Size tells how often a clone was seen (once, few, many) or the class of an expanded clone, and some rows leave it out.

V gene	J gene	clone size	D gene	CDR3 protein	CDR3 DNA
TRBV10-3	TRBJ2-1	NA	NA	CAISDRGTLNEQFF	TGTGCCATCAGTGATAGGGGGACACTCAATGAGCAGTTCTTC
TRBV7-3	TRBJ1-2	NA	NA	CASSLSGIDRTANYSYTF	TGTGCCAGCAGCTTATCAGGGATCGACAGGACGGCAAACTATAGCTACACCTTC
TRBV5-5	TRBJ2-1	NA	TRBD1	CASSLLLTGGLHEQFF	TGTGCCAGCAGCTTGTTGCTAACAGGGGGGTTGCATGAGCAGTTCTTC
TRBV5-1	TRBJ1-3	NA	NA	CASSLSSQGTGNTIYF	TGCGCCAGCAGCCTCTCATCACAGGGTACTGGAAACACCATATATTTT
TRBV7-6	TRBJ2-1	NA	NA	CASSLAAQTYNEQFF	TGTGCCAGCAGCTTAGCGGCACAAACCTACAATGAGCAGTTCTTC
TRBV6-2/TRBV6-3	TRBJ1-1	NA	NA	CASSYRDTTEAFF	TGTGCCAGCAGTTACCGGGACACCACTGAAGCTTTCTTT
TRBV23-1	TRBJ1-5	NA	NA	CASSPSSNQPQHF	TGCGCCAGCAGTCCTTCCAGCAATCAGCCCCAGCATTTT
TRBV5-1	TRBJ2-1	NA	NA	CASSLAGEYNEQFF	TGCGCCAGCAGCTTGGCCGGGGAGTACAATGAGCAGTTCTTC
TRBV3-1/TRBV3-2	TRBJ2-1	NA	TRBD2	CASSSRREGNEQFF	TGTGCCAGCAGCTCGCGACGGGAGGGGAATGAGCAGTTCTTC
TRBV6-5	TRBJ2-7	once	NA	CASRFGYEQYF	TGTGCCAGCCGCTTCGGCTACGAGCAGTACTTC
TRBV30	TRBJ1-6	once	NA	CAWIKESSYNSPLHF	TGTGCCTGGATAAAGGAGAGCTCCTATAATTCACCCCTCCACTTT
TRBV5-1	TRBJ1-1	NA	NA	CASSLVGWGVTEAFF	TGCGCCAGCAGCTTGGTTGGCTGGGGGGTCACTGAAGCTTTCTTT
TRBV7-9	TRBJ2-5	NA	NA	CASSFASLETQYF	TGTGCCAGCAGCTTCGCTAGCTTAGAGACCCAGTACTTC
TRBV5-1	TRBJ1-4	NA	NA	CASSLVGRQVNEKLFF	TGCGCCAGCAGCTTGGTGGGAAGACAGGTTAATGAAAAACTGTTTTTT
TRBV7-3	TRBJ2-1	NA	TRBD2	CASSLSGTSGGLVEQFF	TGTGCCAGCAGCTTAAGTGGGACTAGCGGGGGGTTGGTTGAGCAGTTCTTC
TRBV6-2/TRBV6-3	TRBJ1-5	NA	NA	CASSRMTGNSNQPQHF	TGTGCCAGCAGCCGGATGACAGGAAATAGCAATCAGCCCCAGCATTTT
TRBV11-3	TRBJ2-1	NA	TRBD2	CASSLGTLAGSYNEQFF	TGTGCCAGCAGCTTAGGGACTCTAGCGGGGTCGTACAATGAGCAGTTCTTC
TRBV14	TRBJ2-1	NA	NA	CASSPGPGGNEQFF	TGTGCCAGCAGCCCTGGACCCGGGGGCAATGAGCAGTTCTTC
TRBV2	TRBJ1-5	NA	TRBD1	CARATGVHNQPQHF	TGTGCCAGAGCCACAGGGGTCCACAATCAGCCCCAGCATTTT
TRBV11-3	TRBJ2-7	NA	TRBD2	CASSPGTSGIYEQYF	TGTGCCAGCAGCCCCGGGACTAGCGGCATCTACGAGCAGTACTTC
TRBV2	TRBJ2-5	NA	TRBD2	CASSHPGTSGGEETQYF	TGTGCCAGCAGCCACCCCGGGACTAGCGGGGGGGAGGAGACCCAGTACTTC
TRBV7-8	TRBJ2-2	NA	NA	CASSLESPGTTNTGELFF	TGTGCCAGCAGCTTAGAATCACCCGGGACAACCAACACCGGGGAGCTGTTTTTT
TRBV7-5	TRBJ2-7	NA	NA	CARSGGRDFYEQYF	TGTGCCAGAAGCGGGGGCAGGGACTTCTACGAGCAGTACTTC
TRBV3-1/TRBV3-2	TRBJ2-1	NA	NA	CASSPLTNEQFF	TGTGCCAGCAGCCCCTTGACCAATGAGCAGTTCTTC
TRBV11-1	TRBJ2-2	NA	NA	CASSYTGELFF	TGTGCCAGCAGCTACACCGGGGAGCTGTTTTTT
TRBV6-6	TRBJ2-7	NA	TRBD2	CASSYSPSGYEQYF	TGTGCCAGCAGTTACTCCCCTAGCGGCTACGAGCAGTACTTC
TRBV5-1	TRBJ1-3	NA	NA	CASSLDVGLTGNTIYF	TGCGCCAGCAGCTTGGATGTCGGGCTGACTGGAAACACCATATATTTT
TRBV30	TRBJ1-2	once	NA	CAWSVHMGGDGYTF	TGTGCCTGGAGTGTACATATGGGGGGAGATGGCTACACCTTC
TRBV15	TRBJ2-7	NA	NA	CATSRIPPSYEQYF	TGTGCCACCAGCAGGATTCCCCCCTCCTACGAGCAGTACTTC
TRBV19	TRBJ2-7	NA	NA	CASSSSVGSYEQYF	TGTGCCAGTAGTAGTTCCGTCGGCTCCTACGAGCAGTACTTC
TRBV7-9	TRBJ1-1	NA	NA	CASSSRRVPANTEAFF	TGTGCCAGCAGCTCCCGTAGGGTCCCGGCGAACACTGAAGCTTTCTTT
TRBV19	TRBJ1-6	NA	NA	CASSSLRDSYNSPLHF	TGTGCCAGTAGTTCACTACGGGACTCCTATAATTCACCCCTCCACTTT
TRBV30	TRBJ2-7	NA	TRBD1	CAWAQGAYEQYF	TGTGCCTGGGCGCAGGGGGCCTACGAGCAGTACTTC
TRBV5-1	TRBJ2-1	NA	TRBD1	CASSPAGTGGPTDEQFF	TGCGCCAGCAGCCCCGCCGGGACAGGGGGGCCTACGGATGAGCAGTTCTTC
TRBV7-9	TRBJ1-1	NA	NA	CASSMNTEAFF	TGTGCCAGCAGCATGAACACTGAAGCTTTCTTT
TRBV24-1	TRBJ2-5	NA	TRBD2	CATSAGLAGETQYF	TGTGCCACCAGCGCTGGACTAGCGGGAGAGACCCAGTACTTC
TRBV27	TRBJ2-3	NA	NA	CASSFQFSTDTQYF	TGTGCCAGCAGTTTCCAGTTTAGCACAGATACGCAGTATTTT
TRBV15	TRBJ1-1	NA	NA	CATSRVPPLGRSEAFF	TGTGCCACCAGCAGAGTTCCCCCTCTGGGCAGAAGTGAAGCTTTCTTT
TRBV3-1/TRBV3-2	TRBJ2-1	once	NA	CASSQRLGAEQFF	TGTGCCAGCAGCCAGAGACTGGGGGCTGAGCAGTTCTTC
TRBV18	TRBJ1-3	NA	NA	CASSPDNSGNTIYF	TGTGCCAGCTCACCGGACAACTCTGGAAACACCATATATTTT
TRBV4-1	TRBJ2-3	once	TRBD2	CASSQDKGASGTRDTQYF	TGCGCCAGCAGCCAAGATAAAGGCGCTAGCGGGACAAGAGATACGCAGTATTTT
TRBV19	TRBJ2-7	NA	NA	CASSKGDSLDYEQYF	TGTGCCAGTTCCAAAGGTGACAGTCTTGATTACGAGCAGTACTTC
TRBV5-5	TRBJ1-1	once	NA	CASSIGWGALKAEAFF	TGTGCCAGCAGCATCGGATGGGGGGCCCTGAAGGCTGAAGCTTTCTTT
TRBV2	TRBJ1-1	few	NA	CASRGLDTEAFF	TGTGCCAGCAGGGGCTTGGACACTGAAGCTTTCTTT
TRBV2	TRBJ1-5	NA	NA	CASIRLTHQPQHF	TGTGCCAGCATCCGACTAACTCATCAGCCCCAGCATTTT
TRBV29-1	TRBJ2-7	NA	NA	CSVGVVGLSYEQYF	TGCAGCGTTGGGGTCGTGGGGCTCTCCTACGAGCAGTACTTC
TRBV14	TRBJ2-5	NA	NA	CASSLFPGGTHPQETQYF	TGTGCCAGCAGCCTTTTCCCGGGGGGCACACATCCTCAAGAGACCCAGTACTTC
TRBV6-5	TRBJ1-2	NA	TRBD1	CASMRDRGKLGYTF	TGTGCCAGCATGAGGGACAGGGGTAAATTGGGCTACACCTTC
TRBV7-3	TRBJ2-7	NA	NA	CASSLSGGYEQYF	TGTGCCAGCAGCTTATCCGGGGGTTACGAGCAGTACTTC